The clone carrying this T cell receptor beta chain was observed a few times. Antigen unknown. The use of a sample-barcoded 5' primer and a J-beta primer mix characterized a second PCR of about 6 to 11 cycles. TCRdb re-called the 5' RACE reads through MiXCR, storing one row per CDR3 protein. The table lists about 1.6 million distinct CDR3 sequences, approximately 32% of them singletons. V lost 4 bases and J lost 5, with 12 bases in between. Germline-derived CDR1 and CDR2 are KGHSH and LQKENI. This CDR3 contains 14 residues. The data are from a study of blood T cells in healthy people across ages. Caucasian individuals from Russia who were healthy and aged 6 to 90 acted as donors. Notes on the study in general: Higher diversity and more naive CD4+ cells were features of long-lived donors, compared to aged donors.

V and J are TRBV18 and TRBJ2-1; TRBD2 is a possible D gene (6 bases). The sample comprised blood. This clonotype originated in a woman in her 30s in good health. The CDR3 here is CASSRARGNNEQFF. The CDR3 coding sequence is TGTGCCAGCTCACGTGCGCGGGGAAACAATGAGCAGTTCTTC.